A single sample is the source of the 10 T cell receptor beta chains below, sequenced in a study of human T cells and chemical hapten exposure. TCRdb reprocessed the RACE reads with MiXCR, giving one entry per CDR3 protein. The repertoire includes 300,000 to 450,000 distinct CDR3 sequences, roughly 6% of them detected once, and roughly 8.2% sits in the top ten. As to time point: pre-sensitization, week 0. Treatment meaning: therapeutic diphenylcyclopropenone sensitization with weekly scalp DPC. The specimen comprised whole blood, sampled in connection with sensitization to the hapten diphenylcyclopropenone (DPC). The receptor set was obtained from a woman in her late teens or twenties with alopecia areata. Some clones in this sample may be carry-over from other donors' samples.

This clonotype was observed a few times. The chain employs TRBV6-5 and TRBJ2-1, with TRBD2 matching over 16 bases. Unmatched junction bases numbered 7, after V lost 4 bases and J lost 4 bases. The CDR3 is made up of 18 amino acids. Per the germline V gene, CDR1 is MNHEY and CDR2 is SVGAGI. CDR3 sequence (DNA): TGTGCCAGCAGTTCGGGACTAGCGGGGGGGCCTCGGTACAATGAGCAGTTCTTC. This gives the protein CASSSGLAGGPRYNEQFF.

Only a few counts were recorded for this clonotype. CDR3 in amino acids: CASTGRRIGGTGIYEQYF. The CDR3 DNA reads TGTGCCAGCACCGGACGTCGAATCGGGGGGACAGGGATCTACGAGCAGTACTTC. The rearrangement joins TRBV6-1 to TRBJ2-7, with 9 bases matching TRBD1. In germline, CDR1 is MNHNS, CDR2 SASEGT. The CDR3 loop spans 18 amino acids. V lost 7 bases and J lost 3; bases outside the gene matches: 19.

V gene TRBV5-1 combines with J gene TRBJ2-3; tentative D call: TRBD2 (6 bases). The CDR3 has 15 amino acids. Trimming shortened V by 3 bases and J by 5 bases, and 16 bases separated the two germline ends. Germline assignment: CDR1 SGHRS and CDR2 YFSETQ. The CDR3 protein is CASSWGDRPEDTQYF. CDR3 nucleotide sequence: TGCGCCAGCAGCTGGGGGGACCGACCCGAAGATACGCAGTATTTT.

This clonotype was seen at least ten times. V usage is TRBV5-5 and J usage is TRBJ2-6; TRBD1 aligns across 9 bases. V shed 4 bases and J 0 bases; nucleotides not matched to a gene: 8. CDR3 size: 18 residues. Germline V gene sequence: CDR1 SGHKS, CDR2 YYEKEE (reference sequence). This CDR3 is CASSTGQGLSSGANVLTF. CDR3 coding DNA: TGTGCCAGCAGCACCGGACAGGGGCTGAGCTCTGGGGCCAACGTCCTGACTTTC.

The chain combines TRBV11-2 with TRBJ1-1, with a weak D call TRBD1 (5 bases). Germline V gene sequence: CDR1 SGHAT, CDR2 FQNNGV. V lost 1 base to trimming and J lost 4 bases, with 19 bases between them. This CDR3 spans 17 amino acids. In nucleotides, the CDR3 is TGTGCCAGCAGCTTAGGAGTAGGGGTTCTGATTGTCACTGAAGCTTTCTTT. Translating it yields CASSLGVGVLIVTEAFF.

This clonotype was seen a handful of times. V and J are TRBV7-2 and TRBJ1-3; D is ambiguous. The CDR3 runs to 14 residues. The ends were cut back, 8 bases at V and 0 bases at J, with 11 bases in the middle. From germline, CDR1 is SGHTA and CDR2 FQGNSA. CDR3: CASRRMASGNTIYF. DNA of the CDR3: TGTGCCAGCCGCCGCATGGCCTCTGGAAACACCATATATTTT.

This sequence joins TRBV28 and TRBJ2-3; D is unresolved. Germline values: CDR1 MDHEN, CDR2 SYDVKM. CDR3 size: 13 residues. The germline V and J ends were trimmed by 3 bases and 4 bases, with 8 bases remaining between them. The chain's CDR3 is CASSLQQADTQYF. The CDR3 bases are TGTGCCAGCAGTTTGCAGCAGGCAGATACGCAGTATTTT. Variable domain in full (rest from reference TRBV28 and TRBJ2-3): DVKVTQSSRYLVKRTGEKVFLECVQDMDHENMFWYRQDPGLGLRLIYFSYDVKMKEKGDIPEGYSVSREKKERFSLILESASTNQTSMYLCASSLQQADTQYFGPGTRLTVL.

This clonotype was observed many times. The chain has TRBV7-2 and TRBJ1-5, with D perhaps TRBD1 (6 bases). Germline-derived CDR1 and CDR2 are SGHTA and FQGNSA. The length of the CDR3 is 15 residues. Trimming cost V 5 bases and J 1 base, with 12 bases left between them. CDR3 nucleotides: TGTGCCAGCAGCCCCCAGGGGACGAGCAATCAGCCCCAGCATTTT. Its protein product is CASSPQGTSNQPQHF.

This clonotype was seen at least ten times. V is TRBV7-9 and J is TRBJ1-6; TRBD1 matches at 9 bases. Germline lookup yields CDR1 SEHNR and CDR2 FQNEAQ (reference sequence). This CDR3 is 15 amino acids long. V shed 6 bases, J shed 7 bases, and the junction held 7 bases outside the gene matches. The CDR3 is CASSSGTGWNSPLHF. CDR3 nucleotide sequence: TGTGCCAGCAGTTCCGGGACAGGGTGGAATTCACCCCTCCACTTT.

This clonotype was observed at least ten times. This chain links TRBV4-2 with TRBJ2-7; D not certain. The CDR3 runs to 17 residues. Trimming pared 6 bases from V and 3 bases from J, leaving 24 bases between. Germline CDR1 LGHNA, CDR2 YNFKEQ. CDR3 region: CASSPNRYLQANYEQYF. The CDR3 DNA reads as TGTGCCAGCAGTCCGAACCGATACCTGCAGGCAAACTACGAGCAGTACTTC.